This TCR beta chain was obtained from a study of response to subunit inactivated influenza vaccine. Losses at the gene ends were 4 bases for V and 2 bases for J; bases not matched to a gene: 11. The CDR3 runs 18 residues. Per germline, CDR1 LGHNA and CDR2 YNFKEQ. Notes on the study in general: Authors suggested each seasonal flu vaccination may recruit only limited numbers of new T cells.

As concerns this clonotype: Its antigen remains unknown.

TCRdb used MiXCR to reprocess the RT-PCR reads, holding one entry per CDR3 protein. The table includes approximately 490,000 distinct CDR3 sequences, 7.2% detected once. This chain connects TRBV4-2 to TRBJ2-3; 11 nucleotides align to TRBD2. The sample here was PBMCs from blood, taken around 25 months after vaccination. This sequence was found in a man between 50 and 69 years old who received an inactivated influenza vaccine. In nucleotides, the CDR3 is TGTGCCAGCAGCCCCCTCTCTAGCGGGGGGAGTAACACAGATACGCAGTATTTT. Protein sequence: CASSPLSSGGSNTDTQYF.